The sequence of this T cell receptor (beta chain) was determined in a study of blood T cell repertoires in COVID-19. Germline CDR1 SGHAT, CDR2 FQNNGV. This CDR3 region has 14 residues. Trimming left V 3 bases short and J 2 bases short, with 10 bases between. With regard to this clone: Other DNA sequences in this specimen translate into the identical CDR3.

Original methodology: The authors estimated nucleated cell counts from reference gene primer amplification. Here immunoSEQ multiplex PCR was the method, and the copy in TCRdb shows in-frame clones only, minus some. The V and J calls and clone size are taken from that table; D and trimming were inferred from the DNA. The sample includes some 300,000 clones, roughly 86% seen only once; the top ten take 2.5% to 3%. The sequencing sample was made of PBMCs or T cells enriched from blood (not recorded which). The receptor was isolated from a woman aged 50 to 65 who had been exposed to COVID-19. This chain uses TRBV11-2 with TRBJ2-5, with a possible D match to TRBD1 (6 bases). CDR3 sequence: CASSFPGVQETQYF. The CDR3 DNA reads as TGTGCCAGCAGCTTCCCAGGGGTGCAAGAGACCCAGTACTTC.